This T cell receptor beta chain was sequenced during a study of T cells in Graves' hyperthyroidism and ophthalmopathy. TCR beta CDR3 regions were amplified from RNA. The HTBI primer set drove a first-round RT-PCR of the TCR CDR3. TCRdb itself ran the multiplex PCR reads through MiXCR, one entry per CDR3 protein. Among under 650,000 distinct CDR3 sequences, roughly 17% were seen once, and the ten largest hold less than 4.5%. Stable hyperthyroidism: no ophthalmopathy progression over 18 months of follow-up. Exclusions: uncontrolled infection, other autoimmune disease, pregnancy, lactation. Diagnostic decisions used clinical symptoms, serum thyroxine and TRAb, thyroid ultrasound and orbital computed tomography. There are 14 residues in the CDR3. Germline-derived CDR1 and CDR2 are SGHTA and FQGNSA. Trimming stripped 3 bases from V and 2 bases from J, with 8 bases between.

The receptor's source is a woman in her 30s with Graves' hyperthyroidism. V gene TRBV7-2 combines with J gene TRBJ1-5; D might be TRBD1 (5 bases). Sequenced sample: blood. The DNA of the CDR3 is TGTGCCAGCAGCTTTATAGGGGGCAATCAGCCCCAGCATTTT. Its protein is CASSFIGGNQPQHF. Together with reference TRBV7-2 and TRBJ1-5, the CDR3 gives the full variable domain: GAGVSQSPSNKVTEKGKDVELRCDPISGHTALYWYRQSLGQGLEFLIYFQGNSAPDKSGLPSDRFSAERTGGSVSTLTIQRTQQEDSAVYLCASSFIGGNQPQHFGDGTRLSIL.